The 20 T cell receptor beta chains below all came from one sample that was sequenced in a study of cytomegalovirus exposure and HLA in healthy donors. Researchers ran the PCR with 60 Vbeta and 13 Jbeta primers. The assay was immunoSEQ multiplex PCR, and TCRdb's table has in-frame clones only and misses some. Of around 190,000 clones detected, 65% to 85% appear once; the ten largest clones hold roughly 3%. Sequencing used PBMCs. The source is a woman aged 30 to 39 in good health and CMV-seronegative.

A few counts support this clone. The genes are TRBV6-6 and TRBJ2-7; D uncertain. The CDR3 is 14 amino acids. Germline CDR1 and CDR2: MNHNY and SVGAGI (reference sequence). V lost 5 bases and J lost 2, with 13 bases in between. Here the CDR3 reads CASSPGSVAYEQYF. The CDR3 DNA reads TGTGCCAGCAGTCCCGGGTCGGTCGCCTACGAGCAGTACTTC.

The gene calls are TRBV5-1 and TRBJ1-1; 7 bases match TRBD1. There are 14 residues in the CDR3. Trimming removed 4 bases from V and 3 bases from J; junction bases left unmatched: 6. Germline CDR1 is SGHRS and CDR2 is YFSETQ. Here the CDR3 DNA reads TGCGCCAGCAGCGCAGGGGGATGGGACACTGAAGCTTTCTTT. This sequence encodes CASSAGGWDTEAFF.

The chain combines TRBV5-1 with TRBJ2-7, with 7 positions matching TRBD2. Trimming removed 3 bases from V and 2 bases from J; junction bases left unmatched: 11. The CDR3 is 16 residues long. Germline V gene data show CDR1 as SGHRS and CDR2 as YFSETQ. The CDR3 loop reads CASSSTAGVDPYEQYF. CDR3 in DNA: TGCGCCAGCAGCTCCACCGCGGGGGTTGATCCCTACGAGCAGTACTTC.

This clone came up once. The chain carries TRBV25-1 and TRBJ1-1; D is perhaps TRBD1 (5 bases). This CDR3 is 16 amino acids long. From germline, CDR1 is MGHDK and CDR2 SYGVNS. V was clipped by 1 base and J by 3 bases, with 15 bases between them. The CDR3 DNA follows: TGTGCCAGCAGTGAATCGTGGGGTCAGGGCGACACTGAAGCTTTCTTT. It encodes CASSESWGQGDTEAFF.

The chain uses TRBV6-5 and TRBJ2-2; possibly TRBD1 for D (5 bases). Trimming removed 2 bases at V and 8 bases at J, with 9 bases between. CDR1 MNHEY and CDR2 SVGAGI come from the germline V gene. This CDR3 is built from 13 residues. This CDR3 reads CASSYLNRGELFF. The CDR3 nucleotides read TGTGCCAGCAGTTACCTAAACAGGGGGGAGCTGTTTTTT.

This chain uses TRBV4-2 with TRBJ2-1, with 11 bases aligning to TRBD2. Germline CDR1 is LGHNA and CDR2 is YNFKEQ. CDR3 length: 15 amino acids. V was clipped by 0 bases and J by 12 bases; unmatched bases: 7. The chain's CDR3 is CASSQDLTSGGAQFF. For the CDR3, the DNA is TGTGCCAGCAGCCAAGACCTAACTAGCGGGGGTGCGCAGTTCTTC.

J is TRBJ2-3 and V is TRBV12-5; weak D call: TRBD2 (6 bases). V lost 2 bases to trimming and J lost 5 bases, with 8 bases between them. This CDR3 has 13 residues. Germline V gene lookup returns CDR1 LGHNT and CDR2 FRNRAP. The CDR3 protein is CASGLSGVDTQYF. Written as DNA, the CDR3 is TGTGCTAGTGGTTTGTCGGGAGTAGATACGCAGTATTTT.

This rearrangement joins TRBV28 to TRBJ2-7; 10 nucleotides align to TRBD2. Germline-derived CDR1 and CDR2 are MDHEN and SYDVKM. The junction had 6 bases not matched to a gene; V was cut back by 3 bases and J by 1 base. This CDR3 is 16 amino acids long. The CDR3 bases are TGTGCCAGCAGTTTCCCTAGCGGGAGAGTTTCCTACGAGCAGTACTTC. Translation: CASSFPSGRVSYEQYF. Filled out from reference TRBV28 and TRBJ2-7, the complete variable domain reads DVKVTQSSRYLVKRTGEKVFLECVQDMDHENMFWYRQDPGLGLRLIYFSYDVKMKEKGDIPEGYSVSREKKERFSLILESASTNQTSMYLCASSFPSGRVSYEQYFGPGTRLTVT.

In this sample, this clone turned up a few times. The chain is built from TRBV6-5 and TRBJ2-1; D is perhaps TRBD2 (6 bases). The germline gives CDR1 MNHEY, CDR2 SVGAGI. Trimming pared 2 bases from V and 4 bases from J, leaving 12 bases between. CDR3 length equals 15 residues. The CDR3 here is CASSYMGLGYNEQFF. Written as DNA, the CDR3 is TGTGCCAGCAGTTACATGGGACTGGGTTACAATGAGCAGTTCTTC.

This clone was observed once. The rearrangement links TRBV7-9 to TRBJ1-4; possibly TRBD1 for D (5 bases). This CDR3 has 15 amino acids. Trimming left V 7 bases short and J 10 bases short, with 22 bases between. Germline-derived CDR1 and CDR2 are SEHNR and FQNEAQ (reference sequence). CDR3: CASTDLGPQAGKLFF. CDR3 bases: TGTGCCAGCACCGACCTGGGGCCTCAGGCTGGAAAACTGTTTTTT.

This chain connects TRBV28 to TRBJ1-2; 12 nucleotides agree with TRBD1. The germline V gene encodes CDR1 MDHEN and CDR2 SYDVKM. V lost 2 bases, J lost 9 bases, and 1 base stayed unmatched. This CDR3 contains 13 residues. The CDR3 sequence is CASSLGTGGSYTF. CDR3 coding DNA: TGTGCCAGCAGTTTAGGGACAGGGGGCAGCTACACCTTC.

The V call is TRBV5-1, the J call TRBJ2-4, with unresolved D. Germline-derived CDR1 and CDR2 are SGHRS and YFSETQ. Trimming removed 5 bases at V and 8 bases at J, with 11 bases between. The CDR3 loop spans 12 amino acids. The CDR3 here is CASRGASDIQYF. The CDR3 DNA reads TGCGCCAGCAGAGGAGCATCCGACATTCAGTACTTC.

The table lists this clone with a count of one. The genes are TRBV15 and TRBJ2-7, with 7 bases lining up with TRBD1. CDR3 length: 15 residues. From germline, CDR1 is LNHNV and CDR2 YYDKDF (reference sequence). V trimming: 4 bases; J trimming: 0 bases; junction bases outside the gene matches: 6. CDR3 in DNA: TGTGCCACCAGCACCGAGACAGGGAGCTCCTACGAGCAGTACTTC. Its protein product is CATSTETGSSYEQYF.

This clone has just a few counts. The chain carries TRBV5-1 and TRBJ2-7; 12 bases are a match to TRBD1. J gave up 2 bases and V 3 bases, and 6 bases lay outside the gene matches. The germline V gene encodes CDR1 SGHRS and CDR2 YFSETQ. CDR3 length equals 16 residues. For the CDR3, the DNA is TGCGCCAGCAGCTCGCGGGACAGGGGGCGGGCCTACGAGCAGTACTTC. Amino acids: CASSSRDRGRAYEQYF.

The genes are TRBV5-1 and TRBJ1-3; D unresolved. This CDR3 comprises 14 residues. Trimming pared 4 bases from V and 0 bases from J, leaving 8 bases between. The germline V gene encodes CDR1 SGHRS and CDR2 YFSETQ. The CDR3 here is CASSPGSSGNTIYF. In nucleotides, the CDR3 is TGCGCCAGCAGCCCCGGGAGCTCTGGAAACACCATATATTTT.

This chain uses TRBV30 with TRBJ2-5, with D maybe TRBD1 (6 bases). The J call is uncertain, as TRBJ2-7 better fits the DNA end. In germline, CDR1 is GTSNPN, CDR2 SVGIG (reference sequence). This CDR3 is 16 amino acids long. The CDR3 loop reads CAWSVRRTAYSYEQYF. The DNA for the CDR3 is TGTGCCTGGAGTGTACGAAGGACAGCGTACTCCTACGAGCAGTACTTC.

The chain carries TRBV5-1 and TRBJ2-7, with D possibly matching TRBD1 (6 bases). The V gene lost 4 bases and the J gene lost 2 bases, with 13 bases spanning the gap. CDR1 is SGHRS, CDR2 YFSETQ, per germline. CDR3 length: 14 residues. The CDR3 DNA reads as TGCGCCAGCAGCGTTGGACAGTTGGCCTACGAGCAGTACTTC. Translating it yields CASSVGQLAYEQYF.

The chain joins TRBV13 to TRBJ2-3, with D tentatively TRBD2 (7 bases). V was shortened by 7 bases and J by 2 bases, with 13 bases between the two germline ends. Germline V lookup: CDR1 PRHDT, CDR2 FYEKMQ (reference sequence). The CDR3 length is 14 residues. The CDR3 is CASTPGGLTDTQYF. As DNA, the CDR3 is TGTGCCAGCACCCCCGGGGGGCTCACAGATACGCAGTATTTT. The variable domain in full, completed from reference TRBV13 and TRBJ2-3, reads AAGVIQSPRHLIKEKRETATLKCYPIPRHDTVYWYQQGPGQDPQFLISFYEKMQSDKGSIPDRFSAQQFSDYHSELNMSSLELGDSALYFCASTPGGLTDTQYFGPGTRLTVL.

J is TRBJ1-2 and V is TRBV7-8; TRBD1 matches 8 bases. This CDR3 is built from 14 residues. V was pared by 5 bases and J by 4 bases, with 6 bases of the junction left unmatched. The germline gives CDR1 SGHVS, CDR2 FQNEAQ. The CDR3 spells CASSHRGSSYGYTF. The CDR3 DNA reads as TGTGCCAGCAGCCACAGGGGGAGCTCCTATGGCTACACCTTC.

A word on this clone: A read error may produce the germline difference seen at one junction end. The V gene is TRBV15, the J gene TRBJ1-2; 7 bases match TRBD1. CDR1 and CDR2 from the germline V gene are LNHNV and YYDKDF (reference sequence). This CDR3 has 15 residues. The CDR3 region is CATSGDRAFNYGYTF. The CDR3 region has the DNA TGTGCCACCAGCGGAGACAGGGCCTTTAACTATGGCTACACCTTC.